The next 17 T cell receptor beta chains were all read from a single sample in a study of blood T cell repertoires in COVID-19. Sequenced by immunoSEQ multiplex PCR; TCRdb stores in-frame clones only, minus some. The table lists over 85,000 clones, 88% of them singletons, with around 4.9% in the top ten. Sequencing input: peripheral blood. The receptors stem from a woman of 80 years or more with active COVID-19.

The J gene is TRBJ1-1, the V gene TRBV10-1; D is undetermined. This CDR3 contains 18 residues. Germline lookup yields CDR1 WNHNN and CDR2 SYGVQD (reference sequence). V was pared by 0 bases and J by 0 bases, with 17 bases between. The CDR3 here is CASSESSPAQTLNTEAFF. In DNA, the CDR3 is TGCGCCAGCAGTGAGTCGAGTCCGGCACAGACCCTGAACACTGAAGCTTTCTTT.

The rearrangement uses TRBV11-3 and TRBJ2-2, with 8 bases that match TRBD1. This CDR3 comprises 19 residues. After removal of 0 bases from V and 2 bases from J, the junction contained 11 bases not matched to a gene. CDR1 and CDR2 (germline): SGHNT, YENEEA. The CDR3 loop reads CASSLEIRSGQGNTGELFF. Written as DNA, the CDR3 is TGTGCCAGCAGCTTAGAGATAAGATCAGGACAGGGTAACACCGGGGAGCTGTTTTTT.

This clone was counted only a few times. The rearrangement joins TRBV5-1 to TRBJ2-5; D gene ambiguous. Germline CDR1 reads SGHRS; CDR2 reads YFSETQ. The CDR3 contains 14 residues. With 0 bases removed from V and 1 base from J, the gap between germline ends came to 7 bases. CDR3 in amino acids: CASSLESFQETQYF. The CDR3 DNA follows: TGCGCCAGCAGCTTGGAGAGTTTCCAAGAGACCCAGTACTTC. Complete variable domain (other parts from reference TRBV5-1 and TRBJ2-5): KAGVTQTPRYLIKTRGQQVTLSCSPISGHRSVSWYQQTPGQGLQFLFEYFSETQRNKGNFPGRFSGRQFSNSRSEMNVSTLELGDSALYLCASSLESFQETQYFGPGTRLLVL.

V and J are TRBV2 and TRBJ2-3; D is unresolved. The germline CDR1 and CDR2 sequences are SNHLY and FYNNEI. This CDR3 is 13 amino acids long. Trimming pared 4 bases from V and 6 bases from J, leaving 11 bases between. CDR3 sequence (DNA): TGTGCCAGCAGTGCTGAGGAAAGGGATACGCAGTATTTT. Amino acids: CASSAEERDTQYF.

The chain's CDR3 is CASSLALAGVYEQYF. The DNA of the CDR3 is TGTGCCAGCAGCTTAGCGCTAGCGGGAGTCTACGAGCAGTACTTC. J is TRBJ2-7 and V is TRBV11-2, with 10 bases fitting TRBD2. CDR1 SGHAT and CDR2 FQNNGV come from the germline V gene. The CDR3 consists of 15 residues. With 1 base clipped from V and 3 bases from J, the junction kept 3 bases outside the gene matches.

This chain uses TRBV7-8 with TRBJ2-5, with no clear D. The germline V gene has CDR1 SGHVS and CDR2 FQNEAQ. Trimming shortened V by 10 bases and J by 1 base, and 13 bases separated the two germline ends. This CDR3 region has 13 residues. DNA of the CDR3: TGTGCCACTGTACCGCGGCTCCAAGAGACCCAGTACTTC. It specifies CATVPRLQETQYF.

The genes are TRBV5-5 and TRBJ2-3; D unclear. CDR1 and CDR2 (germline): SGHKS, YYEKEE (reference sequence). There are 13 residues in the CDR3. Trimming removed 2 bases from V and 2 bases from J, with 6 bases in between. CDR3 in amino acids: CASSFLLTDTQYF. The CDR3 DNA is TGTGCCAGCAGCTTCTTACTCACAGATACGCAGTATTTT.

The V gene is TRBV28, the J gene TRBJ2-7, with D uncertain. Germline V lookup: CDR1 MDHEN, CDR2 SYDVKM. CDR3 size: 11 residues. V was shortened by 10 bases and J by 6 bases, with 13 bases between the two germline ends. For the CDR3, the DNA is TGTGCCACCGTCCGGGTGGGCGAGCAGTACTTC. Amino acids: CATVRVGEQYF.

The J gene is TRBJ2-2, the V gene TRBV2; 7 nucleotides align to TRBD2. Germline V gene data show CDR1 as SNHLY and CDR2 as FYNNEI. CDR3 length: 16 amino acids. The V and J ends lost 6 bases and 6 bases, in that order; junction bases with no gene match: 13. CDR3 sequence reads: CASSGGGVTGPGELFF. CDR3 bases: TGTGCCAGCAGCGGGGGAGGGGTCACCGGTCCCGGGGAGCTGTTTTTT.

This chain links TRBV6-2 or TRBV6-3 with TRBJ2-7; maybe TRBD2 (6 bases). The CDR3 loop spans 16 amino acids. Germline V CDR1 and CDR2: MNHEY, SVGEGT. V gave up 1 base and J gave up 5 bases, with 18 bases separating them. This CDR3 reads CASSYFTGGVTNEQYF. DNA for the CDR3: TGTGCCAGCAGTTACTTCACTGGAGGGGTTACTAACGAGCAGTACTTC.

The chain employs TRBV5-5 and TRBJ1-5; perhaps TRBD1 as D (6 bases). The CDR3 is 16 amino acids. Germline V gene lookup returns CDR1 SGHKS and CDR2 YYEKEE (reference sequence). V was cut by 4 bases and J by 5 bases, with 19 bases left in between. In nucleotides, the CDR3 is TGTGCCAGCAGCCGTGACGGGGGGCACAGGGATCAGCCCCAGCATTTT. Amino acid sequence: CASSRDGGHRDQPQHF. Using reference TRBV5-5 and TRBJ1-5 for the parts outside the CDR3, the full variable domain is DAGVTQSPTHLIKTRGQQVTLRCSPISGHKSVSWYQQVLGQGPQFIFQYYEKEERGRGNFPDRFSARQFPNYSSELNVNALLLGDSALYLCASSRDGGHRDQPQHFGDGTRLSIL.

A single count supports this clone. The CDR3 sequence: CASTLGEGLNSYEQYF. DNA of the CDR3: TGTGCCAGCACCCTGGGAGAGGGATTAAACTCCTACGAGCAGTACTTC. The chain joins TRBV11-2 to TRBJ2-7; D is possibly TRBD2 (5 bases). CDR1 is SGHAT and CDR2 is FQNNGV in the germline V gene. The CDR3 is 16 amino acids. V lost 7 bases, J lost 0 bases, and 19 bases lay in between.

For the CDR3, the DNA is TGTGCCAGCAGTTTACTCTCGGCTAGGGGAGAGACCCAGTACTTC. Translation: CASSLLSARGETQYF. The chain links TRBV28 to TRBJ2-5; possible D gene TRBD1, 5 bases. Germline loops: CDR1 MDHEN, CDR2 SYDVKM. Trimming pared 2 bases from V and 4 bases from J, leaving 14 bases between. This CDR3 spans 15 amino acids.

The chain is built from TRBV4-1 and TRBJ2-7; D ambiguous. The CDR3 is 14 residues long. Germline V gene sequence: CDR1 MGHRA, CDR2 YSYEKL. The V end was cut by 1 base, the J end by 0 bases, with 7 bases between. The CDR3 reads CASSQVPDSYEQYF. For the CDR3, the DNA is TGCGCCAGCAGCCAAGTTCCAGACTCCTACGAGCAGTACTTC.

The CDR3 coding sequence is TGTGCCAGTAGCGGACAGGGGGGTTTTGAAGCTTTCTTT. This encodes CASSGQGGFEAFF. This sequence joins TRBV19 and TRBJ1-1; 10 bases line up with TRBD1. The CDR3 sequence is 13 residues long. Trimming at V came to 6 bases and at J to 7 bases, leaving 5 bases not matched to a gene. CDR1 and CDR2 (germline): LNHDA, SQIVND (reference sequence).

The CDR3 DNA reads TGTGCCAGCAGTCGTACTATAGCGGGAAGGGGTGAGCAGTTCTTC. It is translated as CASSRTIAGRGEQFF. The chain uses TRBV6-5 and TRBJ2-1; 8 nucleotides align to TRBD2. Losses at the gene ends were 5 bases for V and 9 bases for J; bases not matched to a gene: 12. This CDR3 is 15 amino acids long. In germline, CDR1 is MNHEY, CDR2 SVGAGI.

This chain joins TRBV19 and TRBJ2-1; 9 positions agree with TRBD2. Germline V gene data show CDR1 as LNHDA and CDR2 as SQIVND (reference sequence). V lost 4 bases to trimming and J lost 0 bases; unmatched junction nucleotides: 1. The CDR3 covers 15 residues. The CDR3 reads CASSTSGTSYNEQFF. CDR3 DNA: TGTGCCAGTAGTACTAGCGGGACCTCCTACAATGAGCAGTTCTTC.